This TCR beta chain was found in a study of blood T cell repertoires in COVID-19. Whole-study context: Specimens from acute and convalescent COVID-19 originated in the United States, Italy and Spain. T cells, B-cell-depleted T cells, or PBMCs provided the cDNA or gDNA that served as material.

The CDR3 is 15 amino acids. The germline V gene encodes CDR1 MGHRA and CDR2 YSYEKL. Trimming took 4 bases from V and 0 from J, leaving 12 bases between them. Clones were read by immunoSEQ multiplex PCR, and TCRdb kept only the in-frame ones, dropping some. Found here are 150,000 to 200,000 clones, 75% to 90% of them singletons; the top ten hold around 7.8%. V is TRBV4-1 and J is TRBJ1-1; D perhaps matches TRBD1 (5 bases). The sequencing sample was made of peripheral blood. The clonotype comes from a woman aged 60-75 years with acute or convalescent COVID-19. DNA of the CDR3: TGCGCCAGCAGCCCGTCACAGGTAATGAACACTGAAGCTTTCTTT. Protein product: CASSPSQVMNTEAFF.